This is a list of T cell receptor beta chains from one sample in a study of blood T cell repertoires in COVID-19. Sequenced by immunoSEQ multiplex PCR; TCRdb stores in-frame clones only, minus some. The sample shows about 130,000 clones, around 83% of them seen only once. The specimen was peripheral blood. The source of these receptors is a human donor in a cohort sampled during active COVID-19. CDR3s include the opening cysteine and the closing phenylalanine or tryptophan. The D gene is left open where the match is weak. Size values are once, few and many counts, or a class for expanded clones, and some rows have none.

v_gene	abundance	d_gene	j_gene	CDR3nt	CDR3aa
TRBV14	.	TRBD2	TRBJ2-5	TGTGCCAGCAGCCTAGCGGGTTGGGAGACCCAGTACTTC	CASSLAGWETQYF
TRBV30	.	.	TRBJ2-5	TGTGCCTGGGCCTCGAGTAAACTCAAAGAGACCCAGTACTTC	CAWASSKLKETQYF
TRBV2	few	.	TRBJ2-3	TGTGCCAGCAGCGACTTACACACAGATACGCAGTATTTT	CASSDLHTDTQYF
TRBV5-4	.	TRBD2	TRBJ2-1	TGTGCCAGCAGCTTGGGAGGGCTAGCGGGCTACAATGAGCAGTTCTTC	CASSLGGLAGYNEQFF
TRBV19	.	.	TRBJ1-3	TGTGCCAGTAGTGACGACAGTGCTGGAAACACCATATATTTT	CASSDDSAGNTIYF
TRBV11-2	.	.	TRBJ2-3	TGTGCCAGCAGCTCCCGACCGCGAGCGACAGATACGCAGTATTTT	CASSSRPRATDTQYF
TRBV19	.	TRBD1	TRBJ1-2	TGTGCCAGTAGAACCTGGGACAGTAACTATGGCTACACCTTC	CASRTWDSNYGYTF
TRBV7-9	.	TRBD2	TRBJ2-3	TGTGCCAGCAGCTTAGTACGCCTAGCGGGAGCAACAGATACGCAGTATTTT	CASSLVRLAGATDTQYF
TRBV3-1/TRBV3-2	.	.	TRBJ1-2	TGTGCCAGCAGCCGGACGACAGATGGCTACACCTTC	CASSRTTDGYTF
TRBV25-1	.	TRBD1	TRBJ1-2	TGTGCCAGCAGTGAAGTAGGGACAGTAGGCTACACCTTC	CASSEVGTVGYTF
TRBV6-2/TRBV6-3	.	TRBD2	TRBJ2-7	TGTGCCAGCAACCCACTAGCGGGGGGATTTTCCTACGAGCAGTACTTC	CASNPLAGGFSYEQYF
TRBV7-2	few	.	TRBJ1-5	TGTGCCAGCAGTCCCACTCCCCGCCCCAATCAGCCCCAGCATTTT	CASSPTPRPNQPQHF
TRBV5-6	.	TRBD2	TRBJ2-3	TGTGCCAGCAGCTTGGCCGGGGGGGAGCGGGCCAGAGATACGCAGTATTTT	CASSLAGGERARDTQYF
TRBV14	.	.	TRBJ1-1	TGTGCCAGCAGCCCTTACGGACAGATGAACACTGAAGCTTTCTTT	CASSPYGQMNTEAFF
TRBV2	.	TRBD2	TRBJ2-1	TGTGCCAGATTAGCGGGCACCGAGGATGAGCAGTTCTTC	CARLAGTEDEQFF
TRBV15	.	TRBD1	TRBJ2-1	TGTGCCACCAGCAGAGAGGCAGGGGGCACGAATGAGCAGTTCTTC	CATSREAGGTNEQFF
TRBV5-1	.	.	TRBJ2-4	TGCGCCAGCAGCTTGGTGACCCCCCCCGGGAACATTCAGTACTTC	CASSLVTPPGNIQYF
TRBV19	.	TRBD1	TRBJ1-3	TGTGCCAGTAGGGACAGGGGCTCCGCTGGAAACACCATATATTTT	CASRDRGSAGNTIYF
TRBV19	.	TRBD2	TRBJ2-5	TGTGCCAGTAGCCCTTTACTAGCGGTACCTCAAGAGACCCAGTACTTC	CASSPLLAVPQETQYF
TRBV5-1	.	TRBD2	TRBJ2-1	TGCGCCAGCAGCTCTGGACTAGCGGGAGCATCATACAATGAGCAGTTCTTC	CASSSGLAGASYNEQFF
TRBV27	once	.	TRBJ1-1	TGTGCCAGCAGTTCATTCAGGTGGGACACTGAAGCTTTCTTT	CASSSFRWDTEAFF
TRBV10-3	.	.	TRBJ2-1	TGTGCCATCAGTGAGAGGGGCTTCAACAATGAGCAGTTCTTC	CAISERGFNNEQFF
TRBV5-6	.	.	TRBJ2-1	TGTGCCAGCAGCTTGGTCCGAGGAAAAACCATATACAATGAGCAGTTCTTC	CASSLVRGKTIYNEQFF
TRBV4-3	.	.	TRBJ2-7	TGCGCCAGCAGCCTTCTCAGGGCCGCTTCCTACGAGCAGTACTTC	CASSLLRAASYEQYF
TRBV30	.	.	TRBJ2-5	TGTGCCTGCTCCCTGGACGCCGCGGGGACCCAGTACTTC	CACSLDAAGTQYF
TRBV5-6	.	.	TRBJ1-2	TGTGCCAGCAGCCCGCCAAGGGGGACCAGTTTTTGGTATGGCTACACCTTC	CASSPPRGTSFWYGYTF